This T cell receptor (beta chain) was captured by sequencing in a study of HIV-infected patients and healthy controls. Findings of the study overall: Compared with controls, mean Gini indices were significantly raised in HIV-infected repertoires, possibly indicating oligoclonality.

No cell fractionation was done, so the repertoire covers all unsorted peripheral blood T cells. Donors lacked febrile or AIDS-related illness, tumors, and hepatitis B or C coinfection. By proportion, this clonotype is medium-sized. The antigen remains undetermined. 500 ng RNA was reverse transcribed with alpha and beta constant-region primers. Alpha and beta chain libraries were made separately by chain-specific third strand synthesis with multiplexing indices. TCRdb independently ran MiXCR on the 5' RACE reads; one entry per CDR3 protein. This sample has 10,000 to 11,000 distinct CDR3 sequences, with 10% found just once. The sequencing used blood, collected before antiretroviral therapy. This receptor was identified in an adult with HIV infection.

The CDR3 loop is CASSLSPGLKTDTQYF. The CDR3 nucleotides read TGTGCCAGCAGTTTATCACCGGGACTAAAAACAGATACGCAGTATTTT. V usage is TRBV28 and J usage is TRBJ2-3; TRBD2 agrees at 7 bases. This CDR3 region has 16 residues. Germline V gene lookup returns CDR1 MDHEN and CDR2 SYDVKM. The V segment lost 1 base and the J segment 3 bases; nucleotides outside the gene matches: 7.